This T cell receptor (beta chain) was captured by sequencing in a study of OX40 agonist ivuxolimab in advanced cancers. The study's findings and limits: Researchers report that CD8+ T cells had, on average, more expanded clones than CD4+. Among the lowest peripheral clonal expansion occurred in 0.1-3.0 mg/kg partial responders.

No patient had autoimmune disease or received systemic immunosuppression. Sampled blood was obtained at baseline, cycle 4 day 1, and cycle 7 day 1. Concerning this clone itself: The antigen remains unidentified.

The protocol was immunoSEQ multiplex PCR, while the TCRdb copy is restricted to in-frame clones and leaves out a portion. The table has about 100,000 clones, 85% to 95% seen once. Trimming left V 6 bases short and J 0 bases short, with 17 bases between. This CDR3 has 16 residues. The germline V gene has CDR1 SEHNR and CDR2 FQNEAQ (reference sequence). Sequenced here: CD4+ or CD8+ T cells sorted from blood, sampled in a trial of the OX40 agonist ivuxolimab. The chain is built from TRBV7-9 and TRBJ1-1; TRBD1 is a possible D gene (5 bases). This clonotype was obtained from an adult with an advanced solid tumor such as melanoma, head and neck, liver or kidney cancer. CDR3 DNA sequence: TGTGCCAGCAGACGTGAGTCGGGACCGCTGAACACTGAAGCTTTCTTT. This encodes CASRRESGPLNTEAFF.